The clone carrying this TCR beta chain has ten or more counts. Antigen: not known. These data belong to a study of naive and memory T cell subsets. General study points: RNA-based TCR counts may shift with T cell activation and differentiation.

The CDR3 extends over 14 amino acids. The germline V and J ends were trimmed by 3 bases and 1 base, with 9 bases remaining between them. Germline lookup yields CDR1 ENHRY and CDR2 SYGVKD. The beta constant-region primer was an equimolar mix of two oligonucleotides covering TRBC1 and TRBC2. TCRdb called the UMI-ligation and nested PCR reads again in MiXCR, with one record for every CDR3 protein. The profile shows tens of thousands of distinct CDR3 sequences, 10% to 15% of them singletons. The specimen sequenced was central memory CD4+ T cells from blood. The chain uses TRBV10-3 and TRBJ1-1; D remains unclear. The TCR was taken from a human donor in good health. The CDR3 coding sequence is TGTGCCATCAGTGACCTATACAGGAACACTGAAGCTTTCTTT. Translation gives CAISDLYRNTEAFF.